The rows below give T cell receptor beta chains drawn from one sample of a study of shared T cell receptors in the human thymus. Method: immunoSEQ multiplex PCR; TCRdb's copy keeps in-frame clones and lacks some. The sample yields 630,000 or so clones, approximately 89% seen once. These data were also filed under a second study, of human thymus T cells.

The specimen was thymocytes. The receptors here all came from a boy in the first two years of life with a congenital heart defect. Both conserved end residues are part of each CDR3. D genes are given only for firm matches. For some rows the clone size is stated as once, few or many, or as a class when expanded; others skip it.

-,TRBJ1-6,TRBV19,TRBD1,CASSILGQGYNSPLHF,TGTGCCAGTAGTATACTGGGACAGGGCTATAATTCACCCCTCCACTTT
-,TRBJ2-5,TRBV7-9,TRBD2,CASSPGLAGETQYF,TGTGCCAGCAGCCCGGGACTAGCGGGAGAGACCCAGTACTTC
-,TRBJ1-2,TRBV6-4,-,CASRAGPYGYTF,TGTGCCAGCAGGGCAGGGCCATATGGCTACACCTTC
once,TRBJ2-3,TRBV27,-,CASSLGALVTDTQYF,TGTGCCAGCAGTCTTGGGGCTCTTGTTACGGATACGCAGTATTTT
-,TRBJ1-4,TRBV4-3,-,CASSQEAPGATNEKLFF,TGCGCCAGCAGCCAAGAGGCCCCAGGTGCAACTAATGAAAAACTGTTTTTT
-,TRBJ1-1,TRBV27,-,CASSLSGGGTEAFF,TGTGCCAGCAGTTTGTCGGGAGGTGGCACTGAAGCTTTCTTT
-,TRBJ2-3,TRBV5-1,-,CASATGPTDTQYF,TGCGCCAGTGCGACAGGCCCCACAGATACGCAGTATTTT
-,TRBJ1-1,TRBV7-9,TRBD1,CALGQLNTEAFF,TGTGCGCTGGGACAGTTGAACACTGAAGCTTTCTTT
-,TRBJ2-1,TRBV29-1,TRBD2,CSAPGLAGSYNEQFF,TGCAGCGCCCCGGGACTAGCGGGATCCTACAATGAGCAGTTCTTC
few,TRBJ2-2,TRBV14,-,CASSQVGTPGELFF,TGTGCCAGCAGCCAAGTGGGGACACCCGGGGAGCTGTTTTTT
-,TRBJ2-3,TRBV15,-,CATSGFQGIQADTQYF,TGTGCCACCAGCGGTTTCCAGGGAATTCAAGCAGATACGCAGTATTTT
-,TRBJ2-1,TRBV28,TRBD1,CASSFWTGGRGEQFF,TGTGCCAGCAGTTTCTGGACAGGGGGACGGGGTGAGCAGTTCTTC
-,TRBJ1-4,TRBV4-3,-,CASSFTGWTASCSTNEKLFF,TGCGCCAGCAGCTTCACGGGCTGGACAGCGAGTTGTTCAACTAATGAAAAACTGTTTTTT
-,TRBJ2-5,TRBV9,TRBD2,CASSPGTSGGAGETQYF,TGTGCCAGCAGCCCCGGGACTAGCGGGGGGGCCGGTGAGACCCAGTACTTC
-,TRBJ2-1,TRBV4-1,TRBD1,CASSQVGNRDRGHNEQFF,TGCGCCAGCAGTCAAGTGGGAAACCGGGACAGGGGGCACAATGAGCAGTTCTTC
once,TRBJ1-5,TRBV5-1,TRBD1,CASSPIPGTGYQPQHF,TGCGCCAGCAGCCCTATACCCGGGACAGGTTATCAGCCCCAGCATTTT
once,TRBJ1-3,TRBV28,-,CASGERGSGNTIYF,TGTGCCAGCGGGGAGCGGGGCTCTGGAAACACCATATATTTT
-,TRBJ2-1,TRBV7-6,TRBD2,CASSLARPLAGGQYEQFF,TGTGCCAGCAGCTTAGCTCGCCCTCTAGCGGGAGGGCAATATGAGCAGTTCTTC
-,TRBJ2-7,TRBV20-1,-,CSATGDYEQYF,TGCAGTGCCACGGGGGACTACGAGCAGTACTTC
-,TRBJ1-1,TRBV4-3,-,CASSQDSMVSNTEAFF,TGCGCCAGCAGCCAAGATAGTATGGTGTCGAACACTGAAGCTTTCTTT
-,TRBJ2-1,TRBV28,TRBD2,CASRLIGGGINEQFF,TGTGCCAGCCGACTCATCGGGGGGGGGATCAATGAGCAGTTCTTC
once,TRBJ2-2,TRBV9,TRBD2,CASSVLPSREMVTGELFF,TGTGCCAGCAGCGTACTACCCTCGCGGGAGATGGTCACCGGGGAGCTGTTTTTT
-,TRBJ1-2,TRBV6-1,-,CASSQDSRRYGYTF,TGTGCCAGCAGCCAGGACTCAAGGCGGTATGGCTACACCTTC
-,TRBJ1-2,TRBV2,-,CASSVDRFYNGYTF,TGTGCCAGCAGCGTTGACAGATTTTATAATGGCTACACCTTC
-,TRBJ1-2,TRBV28,TRBD1,CASSLGQGDGYTF,TGTGCCAGCAGTTTAGGACAGGGGGACGGCTACACCTTC
-,TRBJ2-7,TRBV6-5,TRBD1,CASRYTPGQGDEQYF,TGTGCCAGCAGGTATACGCCGGGACAGGGGGACGAGCAGTACTTC
-,TRBJ2-5,TRBV15,TRBD2,CATSPGTTKETQYF,TGTGCCACCAGCCCCGGGACTACCAAAGAGACCCAGTACTTC
-,TRBJ2-1,TRBV27,-,CASSLLPDRRGEQFF,TGTGCCAGCAGTTTATTACCCGACAGGCGAGGTGAGCAGTTCTTC
-,TRBJ1-1,TRBV4-2,-,CASSQGYMNTEAFF,TGTGCCAGCAGCCAAGGTTACATGAACACTGAAGCTTTCTTT
-,TRBJ2-2,TRBV5-1,TRBD1,CASSSDRGFTGELFF,TGCGCCAGCAGCTCAGACAGGGGGTTCACCGGGGAGCTGTTTTTT
-,TRBJ1-2,TRBV4-3,TRBD1,CASSHTGGNYGYTF,TGCGCCAGCAGCCACACAGGGGGCAACTATGGCTACACCTTC
-,TRBJ2-5,TRBV7-6,-,CASSLATNLTQYF,TGTGCCAGCAGCTTAGCGACTAATTTGACCCAGTACTTC
-,TRBJ2-7,TRBV28,TRBD1,CASNGIGQGAYEQYF,TGTGCCAGCAATGGCATCGGACAGGGGGCCTACGAGCAGTACTTC
-,TRBJ2-5,TRBV7-9,TRBD2,CASSLWDIGSGRVGKTQYF,TGTGCCAGCAGCTTATGGGACATCGGGAGCGGGAGAGTTGGAAAGACCCAGTACTTC
-,TRBJ2-1,TRBV6-5,-,CASSSSNEQFF,TGTGCCAGCAGTTCGTCCAATGAGCAGTTCTTC
-,TRBJ1-1,TRBV6-5,-,CASSSLRADRTEAFF,TGTGCCAGCAGTTCCTTAAGGGCTGACAGAACTGAAGCTTTCTTT
-,TRBJ2-3,TRBV4-1,TRBD1,CASSSRTGAPQRTQYF,TGCGCCAGCAGCTCCCGGACAGGGGCCCCCCAGCGTACGCAGTATTTT
-,TRBJ1-3,TRBV28,-,CASSLWRMGLSGNTIYF,TGTGCCAGCAGTTTATGGAGAATGGGCCTCTCTGGAAACACCATATATTTT
-,TRBJ2-7,TRBV6-5,-,CASGRIQKVYEQYF,TGTGCCAGCGGGCGAATACAGAAGGTGTACGAGCAGTACTTC
few,TRBJ2-2,TRBV19,-,CASRCQNTGELFF,TGTGCCAGTAGATGTCAGAACACCGGGGAGCTGTTTTTT
-,TRBJ2-1,TRBV7-2,-,CASSQRSIVQFF,TGTGCCAGCAGCCAACGTAGCATCGTCCAGTTCTTC
-,TRBJ2-7,TRBV28,TRBD1,CASTGPTGTGYYEQYF,TGTGCCAGCACCGGGCCCACCGGGACAGGGTACTACGAGCAGTACTTC
-,TRBJ2-5,TRBV6-1,-,CASTLMETQYF,TGTGCCAGCACCTTAATGGAGACCCAGTACTTC
-,TRBJ1-5,TRBV5-5,TRBD1,CASRPGQGRNQPQHF,TGTGCCAGCAGGCCAGGACAGGGACGCAATCAGCCCCAGCATTTT
-,TRBJ2-5,TRBV2,TRBD1,CASTGSGTGGSGQYF,TGTGCCAGCACTGGGTCCGGGACAGGGGGCTCCGGGCAGTACTTC
-,TRBJ2-1,TRBV7-9,-,CASSWSAVSSYNEQFF,TGTGCCAGCAGCTGGTCAGCGGTAAGCTCCTACAATGAGCAGTTCTTC
-,TRBJ2-5,TRBV30,-,CAWSVKAGQETQYF,TGTGCCTGGAGTGTCAAAGCGGGCCAAGAGACCCAGTACTTC
-,TRBJ1-1,TRBV5-8,TRBD1,CASSPYKGGRKNTEAFF,TGTGCCAGCAGCCCCTACAAAGGGGGCAGGAAGAACACTGAAGCTTTCTTT
-,TRBJ2-1,TRBV4-1,-,CASSQWRALYNEQFF,TGCGCCAGCAGCCAATGGCGGGCGCTATACAATGAGCAGTTCTTC
-,TRBJ1-2,TRBV4-3,TRBD1,CASSQTTGVGGGYTF,TGCGCCAGCAGCCAAACTACAGGGGTGGGTGGTGGCTACACCTTC
-,TRBJ1-3,TRBV4-1,-,CASSQVRLSSGNTIYF,TGCGCCAGCAGCCAGGTTAGACTCTCCTCTGGAAACACCATATATTTT
-,TRBJ1-2,TRBV2,-,CASSERTADYLSNYGYTF,TGTGCCAGCAGTGAAAGGACGGCAGACTACTTATCTAACTATGGCTACACCTTC